This T cell receptor beta chain is drawn from a study of technical replicates of blood from a handful of donors. Clones were read by immunoSEQ multiplex PCR, and TCRdb kept only the in-frame ones, dropping some. The sample includes about 66,000 clones, more than 75% of them seen just once. The ends lost 0 bases at V and 4 bases at J; junction bases unmatched: 5. CDR3 length: 16 residues. Germline assignment: CDR1 SEHNR and CDR2 FQNEAQ (reference sequence). The genes are TRBV7-9 and TRBJ2-7; 11 bases line up with TRBD2. The sequence came from a human donor in good health. Some clones in this sample may be carry-over from other donors' samples. The sample was PBMCs. The CDR3 here is CASSLALAGGRYEQYF. The CDR3 bases are TGTGCCAGCAGCTTAGCGTTAGCGGGGGGGCGTTACGAGCAGTACTTC. Based on the CDR3 plus reference TRBV7-9 and TRBJ2-7, the full variable domain is DTGVSQNPRHKITKRGQNVTFRCDPISEHNRLYWYRQTLGQGPEFLTYFQNEAQLEKSRLLSDRFSAERPKGSFSTLEIQRTEQGDSAMYLCASSLALAGGRYEQYFGPGTRLTVT.